This T cell receptor beta chain came from a study of blood T cell repertoires in COVID-19 (dated by TCRdb to about 2020). Regarding the complete study: Recovered participants in ImmuneRACE Cohort 3 were defined by two consecutive negative NP/OP PCR tests, clearance by a healthcare professional, or resolution of symptoms. Samples from collaborators originated in the United States, Italy and Spain and spanned both the acute and convalescent phases of COVID-19. The prospective study material was composed of cDNA or gDNA derived from T cells, B-cell-depleted T cells, or PBMCs. Subjects who had been exposed to COVID-19, were actively infected with it, or had recovered from it provided the deeply sampled blood TCRbeta repertoires that made up the dataset. The repertoires were released in a freely available public database meant as a resource for research on the immune response to SARS-CoV-2. Samples came from the ongoing ImmuneRACE study (first 160 participants) plus 1,254 subjects from 6 global collaborators. Nearly every sample came with metadata listing a de-identified subject ID, COVID-19 status, age in years and sex. Where available, HLA class I and class II types were taken from metadata supplied by the sample provider and were not determined by assay-based typing. Study-wide conclusions, independent of this receptor: The amount of clinical and demographic metadata varied by source and participant and was provided uncurated.

With regard to this clone: This clone's antigen is unknown. No per-base quality is available; no much larger clone lies one base away.

Enrolling through a virtual design, the prospective study's participants ranged in age from roughly 18 to 100 years and lived across some 22 United States geographic areas. In the prospective study, cohorts were assigned on the basis of participant-reported clinical history obtained from a screening survey and a study questionnaire. Each participant in the prospective study had whole blood, serum and a nasopharyngeal or oropharyngeal swab collected by mobile phlebotomists. Over a roughly 2-month period, participants in the prospective study had the option of providing additional blood draws and questionnaires. Blood samples from the prospective study were shipped frozen or at room temperature prior to DNA extraction. TCRbeta CDR3 regions were amplified from genomic DNA using the immunoSEQ Assay, a bias-controlled multiplex PCR. Concerning the study's data processing: Within the assay, amplification of reference gene primers was used to estimate how many nucleated cells each sample contained. To quantify the absolute abundance of each unique TCRbeta CDR3 rearrangement, sequence reads were collapsed and filtered. Productive Simpson clonality was computed per sample as the square root of Simpson's diversity index over productive rearrangements. In TCRdb, the immuneACCESS table is reduced to in-frame sequences with V and J assigned. These tables do not hold every clone; where another copy was compared, an unresolved V gene accounts for under half, and the others remain unexplained. The D gene and trimming were derived from the DNA, and the V and J assignments and clone size from that table. This sample lists some 330,000 clones; more than 75% were detected once. The ten largest clones add up to around 1.9% of the sample.

This receptor was taken from a middle-aged man in a cohort exposed to, infected with or recovered from COVID-19 (not recorded which). The sample consisted of PBMCs or T cells enriched from blood (not recorded which).

The DNA reads TGTGCCAGCTCACCAAGGCTAGCGGGAGTGGACACCGGGGAGCTGTTTTTT. This encodes CASSPRLAGVDTGELFF. Recombination joined TRBV18 with TRBJ2-2, with 10 central nucleotides matching TRBD2. From cysteine to phenylalanine, the CDR3 is 17 amino acids long. Only the CDR3 region is kept as DNA, spanning 51 bases read in frame from base 1. Sequences KGHSH (CDR1) and LQKENI (CDR2) are obtained from the germline V gene. Unmatched junction bases come to 6, with V trimmed by 2 bases and J by 3 bases.